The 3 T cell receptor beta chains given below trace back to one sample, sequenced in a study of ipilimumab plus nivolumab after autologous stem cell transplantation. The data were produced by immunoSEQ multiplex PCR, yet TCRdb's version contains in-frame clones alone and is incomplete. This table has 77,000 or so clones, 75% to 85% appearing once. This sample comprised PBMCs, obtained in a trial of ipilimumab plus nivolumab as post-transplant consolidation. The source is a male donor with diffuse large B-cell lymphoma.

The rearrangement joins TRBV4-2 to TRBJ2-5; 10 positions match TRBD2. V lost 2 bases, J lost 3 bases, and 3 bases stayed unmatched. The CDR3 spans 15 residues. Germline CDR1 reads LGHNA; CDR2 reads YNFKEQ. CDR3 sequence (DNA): TGTGCCAGCAGCCAACCTCTAGCGGGGGAAGAGACCCAGTACTTC. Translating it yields CASSQPLAGEETQYF.

As DNA, the CDR3 is TGTGCCAGCAGTTTGGCCAGGGACTCACCCCTCCACTTT. It is translated as CASSLARDSPLHF. The J gene is TRBJ1-6, the V gene TRBV27; perhaps TRBD1 as D (5 bases). CDR3 length: 13 amino acids. V was trimmed by 3 bases and J by 10 bases, leaving 10 bases between them. Germline V gives CDR1 MNHEY, CDR2 SMNVEV (reference sequence).

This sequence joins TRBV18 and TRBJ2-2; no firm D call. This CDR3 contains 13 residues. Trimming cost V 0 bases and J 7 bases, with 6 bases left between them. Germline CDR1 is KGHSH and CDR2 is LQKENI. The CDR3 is CASSPPNLGELFF. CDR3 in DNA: TGTGCCAGCTCACCACCGAACCTCGGGGAGCTGTTTTTT.